This TCR beta chain was captured in a study of T cell responses to AZD1222 COVID-19 vaccine. The CDR3 extends over 16 amino acids. The V gene's germline CDR1 is SEHNR and CDR2 FQNEAQ (reference sequence). Trimming removed 6 bases from V and 0 bases from J; junction bases left unmatched: 8. In regard to this clone: No antigen is known for it.

Measured with immunoSEQ multiplex PCR; TCRdb has only the in-frame clones, and not every one. The table records some 120,000 clones, roughly 91% of them present only once. Study-wide points: Spike-specific TCRs gained breadth and depth after people received two AZD1222 doses. Most donors were white British and more were female, and clonal diversity was possibly underestimated. At study baseline, merely more than 5 AZD1222 recipients were seropositive. Targets within unmutated variant regions were reportedly found for nearly half of spike-specific TCRs.

Material: peripheral blood, obtained on day 0 of MenACWY control vaccination. V and J are TRBV7-9 and TRBJ2-3; 8 nucleotides agree with TRBD1. The TCR sequence derives from an adult in good health. The CDR3 region has the DNA TGTGCCAGCAGTCCAGGGGGCGGAACTAGCACAGATACGCAGTATTTT. Translation: CASSPGGGTSTDTQYF.